The subject of this entry is one TCR beta chain. The antigen is undetermined. This entry comes from a study of T cell responses to AZD1222 COVID-19 vaccine. The CDR3 is 18 residues long. CDR1 is SGHVS, CDR2 FQNEAQ, per germline. V lost 0 bases and J lost 6, with 23 bases in between. General study findings and limits: Recipients of AZD1222 seropositive at baseline numbered only 6 or 7. With two AZD1222 doses given, Spike-specific TCR breadth and depth both rose.

Using immunoSEQ multiplex PCR, the repertoire was profiled, and TCRdb retains in-frame clones only, with some absent. The table lists 150,000 or so clones, roughly 90% of them singletons. Sequences were derived from peripheral blood, sampled on day 0 of AZD1222 vaccination. The rearrangement joins TRBV7-8 to TRBJ1-2; D perhaps matches TRBD1 (6 bases). The receptor's source is an adult in good health. This chain's CDR3 is CASSLANPVAGTRDGYTF. The CDR3, as DNA: TGTGCCAGCAGCTTAGCGAATCCCGTCGCAGGGACAAGGGATGGCTACACCTTC.